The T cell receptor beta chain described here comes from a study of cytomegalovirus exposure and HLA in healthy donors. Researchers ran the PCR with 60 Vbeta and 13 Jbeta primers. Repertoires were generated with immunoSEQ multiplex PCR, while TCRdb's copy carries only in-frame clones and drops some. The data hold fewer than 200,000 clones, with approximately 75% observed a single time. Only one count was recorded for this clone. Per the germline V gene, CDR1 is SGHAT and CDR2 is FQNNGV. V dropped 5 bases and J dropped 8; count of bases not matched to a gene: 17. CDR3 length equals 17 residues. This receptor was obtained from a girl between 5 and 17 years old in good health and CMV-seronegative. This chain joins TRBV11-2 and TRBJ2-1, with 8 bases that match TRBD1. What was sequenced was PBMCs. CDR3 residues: CASSVDRAPGASDEQFF. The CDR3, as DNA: TGTGCCAGCAGCGTGGACAGGGCTCCAGGGGCCTCCGATGAGCAGTTCTTC.